A single sample is the source of the 32 T cell receptor beta chains below, sequenced in a study of metastatic and nonmetastatic thyroid tumors. TCRdb re-analyzed the PCR reads using MiXCR. This sample has approximately 7,700 clones, with about a quarter found just once. Thyroid surgery took place with no prior treatment in any patient. The specimen sequenced was tumor tissue. Receptor source: a female donor with papillary thyroid cancer or a benign thyroid nodule (not recorded which). Some clones in this sample may be carry-over from other donors' samples.

The V and J genes are TRBV6-1 and TRBJ2-3; D is undetermined. V was clipped by 3 bases and J by 10 bases, with 14 bases between them. CDR3 length equals 13 residues. Germline loops: CDR1 MNHNS, CDR2 SASEGT. The CDR3 spells CASSDQCTEPQYF. CDR3 bases: TGTGCCAGCAGTGACCAATGCACAGAACCGCAGTATTTT.

By proportion, this clone is medium-sized. DNA for the CDR3: TGTGCCAGTAAGTCCAACAGTCTGAACACTGAAGCTTTCTTT. This codes for CASKSNSLNTEAFF. V and J are TRBV19 and TRBJ1-1; the D is unclear. The germline V gene has CDR1 LNHDA and CDR2 SQIVND (reference sequence). This CDR3 contains 14 residues. V lost 7 bases, J lost 0 bases, and 12 bases lay in between.

This clone has just a few counts. The V gene is TRBV6-6, the J gene TRBJ1-3; D is undetermined. The ends were cut back, 0 bases at V and 3 bases at J, with 3 bases in the middle. The germline V gene encodes CDR1 MNHNY and CDR2 SVGAGI (reference sequence). CDR3 size: 13 residues. The CDR3 coding sequence is TGTGCCAGCAGTTACTCGCGTGGAAACACCATATATTTT. Its translation: CASSYSRGNTIYF.

This clone occurred a few times. The J gene is TRBJ1-1, the V gene TRBV5-6; 7 nucleotides agree with TRBD1. Germline-derived CDR1 and CDR2 are SGHDT and YYEEEE. The CDR3 consists of 14 residues. Unmatched junction bases numbered 12, after V lost 6 bases and J lost 7 bases. In DNA, the CDR3 is TGTGCCAGCACGACAGGGTCCAGAACAGGTGAAGCTTTCTTT. Translated, it gives CASTTGSRTGEAFF.

By share, this clone counts as medium-sized (0.01 to 0.1%). V is TRBV27 and J is TRBJ2-7; no reliable D call. V gave up 6 bases and J gave up 3 bases, with 12 bases separating them. The CDR3 length is 13 residues. CDR1 MNHEY and CDR2 SMNVEV come from the germline V gene (reference sequence). The DNA of the CDR3 is TGTGCCAGCAGCATTTCGGACGGCTACGAGCAGTACTTC. It encodes CASSISDGYEQYF.

This chain uses TRBV5-4 with TRBJ2-6, with D perhaps TRBD2 (6 bases). CDR1 SGHNT and CDR2 YYREEE come from the germline V gene (reference sequence). The CDR3 loop spans 16 amino acids. Trimming pared 1 base from V and 1 base from J, leaving 9 bases between. The CDR3 sequence: CASSLTEGSGANVLTF. The CDR3 DNA sequence: TGTGCCAGCAGCTTGACGGAGGGGTCTGGGGCCAACGTCCTGACTTTC.

This chain's CDR3 is CAWSYETYEQYF. CDR3 in DNA: TGTGCCTGGAGTTACGAGACCTACGAGCAGTACTTC. The chain couples TRBV30 to TRBJ2-7; D is unresolved. Trimming removed 2 bases from V and 2 bases from J, with 7 bases in between. This CDR3 contains 12 residues. Germline-derived CDR1 and CDR2 are GTSNPN and SVGIG (reference sequence).

The V and J genes are TRBV7-2 and TRBJ2-7, with a possible D match to TRBD2 (5 bases). V shed 4 bases and J shed 5 bases, with 15 bases lying between them. Germline V gives CDR1 SGHTA, CDR2 FQGNSA. CDR3 size: 14 residues. CDR3 loop: CASSSFGSVNEQYF. The DNA of the CDR3 is TGTGCCAGCAGCTCATTTGGGAGCGTCAACGAGCAGTACTTC.

In its sample, this clone ranks as medium-sized. The sample has other DNA sequences that encode this CDR3 too. V is TRBV27 and J is TRBJ2-7; 12 positions agree with TRBD2. The germline V gene has CDR1 MNHEY and CDR2 SMNVEV (reference sequence). The CDR3 is made up of 16 amino acids. J was trimmed by 6 bases and V by 5 bases; bases with no gene match: 11. The CDR3 DNA reads as TGTGCCAGCAGTCCCCACCTTCTAGCGGGGGGGATCGAGCAGTACTTC. Protein sequence: CASSPHLLAGGIEQYF.

This clone was detected ten times or more. The gene calls are TRBV7-3 and TRBJ2-1, with a weak D call TRBD1 (5 bases). Trimming removed 5 bases from V and 4 bases from J, with 12 bases in between. The CDR3 consists of 14 residues. CDR1 is SGHTA and CDR2 is FQGTGA in the germline V gene. CDR3 amino acids: CASSPGRQYNEQFF. For the CDR3, the DNA is TGTGCCAGCAGCCCCGGCCGACAGTACAATGAGCAGTTCTTC.

There are many counts of this clone. This CDR3 reads CASSDGLVGKLFF. The DNA of the CDR3 is TGTGCCAGCAGTGATGGCTTAGTAGGAAAACTGTTTTTT. The V call is TRBV2, the J call TRBJ1-4; D uncertain. The CDR3 is 13 amino acids. The ends were cut back, 3 bases at V and 10 bases at J, with 12 bases in the middle. Germline CDR1 reads SNHLY; CDR2 reads FYNNEI.

This clone was counted ten times or more. The chain's CDR3 is CSAYRDLNQPQHF. The CDR3 bases are TGCAGTGCTTACCGGGACTTAAATCAGCCCCAGCATTTT. The chain uses TRBV20-1 and TRBJ1-5, with a weak D call TRBD1 (5 bases). From germline, CDR1 is DFQATT and CDR2 SNEGSKA (reference sequence). The CDR3 extends over 13 amino acids. The V gene lost 5 bases and the J gene lost 4 bases, with 12 bases spanning the gap.

V gene TRBV12-3 or TRBV12-4 combines with J gene TRBJ2-5; TRBD2 matches 14 bases. With 6 bases clipped from V and 5 bases from J, the junction kept 2 bases outside the gene matches. There are 14 residues in the CDR3. The CDR3 region is CASSRLAGGETQYF. In nucleotides, the CDR3 is TGTGCCAGCAGCCGACTAGCGGGAGGGGAGACCCAGTACTTC.

This clone was seen many times. This chain connects TRBV3-1 to TRBJ2-7; D call uncertain. V lost 0 bases to trimming and J lost 1 base, with 10 bases between them. The CDR3 has 15 amino acids. Germline CDR1 reads LGHDT; CDR2 reads YNNKEL (reference sequence). As DNA, the CDR3 is TGTGCCAGCAGCCAAGACGGGTTCACTTCCTACGAGCAGTACTTC. Protein product: CASSQDGFTSYEQYF.

The J gene is TRBJ2-1, the V gene TRBV10-3; possibly TRBD2 for D (6 bases). This CDR3 spans 13 amino acids. V shed 6 bases and J shed 5 bases, with 11 bases lying between them. In germline, CDR1 is ENHRY, CDR2 SYGVKD. In nucleotides, the CDR3 is TGTGCCATCAGGACGGGGACTGACAATGAGCAGTTCTTC. This codes for CAIRTGTDNEQFF.

The V call is TRBV29-1, the J call TRBJ2-1, with TRBD2 as a possible D gene (6 bases). Looked up from germline, CDR1 is SQVTM and CDR2 is ANQGSEA. The CDR3 length is 14 residues. V lost 4 bases and J lost 7, with 17 bases in between. CDR3 nucleotide sequence: TGCAGCGTTGCAATAGGAGCGGACTATAATGAGCAGTTCTTC. Protein: CSVAIGADYNEQFF.

This clone was observed a handful of times. This may stem from a read error, because a much larger clone lies one nucleotide away. The chain couples TRBV29-1 to TRBJ2-2; D uncertain. Germline CDR1 is SQVTM and CDR2 is ANQGSEA. V lost 5 bases and J lost 1, with 2 bases in between. The CDR3 is 11 residues long. The DNA of the CDR3 is TGCAGCGTTTGGAACACCGGGGAGCTGTTTTTT. Translated: CSVWNTGELFF.

CDR3 nucleotides: TGTGCCAGCAGCGGGACTAGCGTGAATAACACCGGGGAGCTGTTTTTT. It yields the protein CASSGTSVNNTGELFF. The chain combines TRBV9 with TRBJ2-2; TRBD2 aligns across 9 bases. Germline-derived CDR1 and CDR2 are SGDLS and YYNGEE. With 3 bases clipped from V and 2 bases from J, the junction kept 5 bases outside the gene matches. This CDR3 contains 16 residues.

This clone occurred a few times. One end of the junction is discordant with germline, which a read error may explain. J is TRBJ2-1 and V is TRBV12-3 or TRBV12-4; 12 nucleotides agree with TRBD2. The CDR3 has 16 residues. The CDR3 DNA reads TGTGCGAGCAGTTGGCCCTCTAGCGGGGGGGCAGTTGAGCAGTTCTTC. The encoded protein is CASSWPSSGGAVEQFF.

This clone was observed at least ten times. The rearrangement links TRBV18 to TRBJ2-1; D perhaps matches TRBD1 (6 bases). The germline V gene encodes CDR1 KGHSH and CDR2 LQKENI. The CDR3 totals 15 residues. The V and J ends lost 2 bases and 13 bases respectively, with 21 bases between them. As DNA, the CDR3 is TGTGCCAGCTCACCAAGAACAGGGAACTCGGTCCTACAGTTCTTC. Protein: CASSPRTGNSVLQFF.

In this sample, this clone turned up many times. This chain connects TRBV11-1 to TRBJ2-5; D is uncertain. The CDR3 length is 13 residues. The V gene's germline CDR1 is SGHAT and CDR2 FQDESV (reference sequence). The ends were cut back, 5 bases at V and 5 bases at J, with 12 bases in the middle. The CDR3 here is CASSKGQVETQYF. In nucleotides, the CDR3 is TGTGCCAGCAGCAAAGGGCAAGTGGAGACCCAGTACTTC.

For this clone: Because the CDR3 is missing its conserved closing phenylalanine or tryptophan, this is likely a read error. DNA for the CDR3: TGTGCCACCGCTAGCGGGAACACCGGGGAGCTGTTTCTT. Translating gives CATASGNTGELFL. The chain combines TRBV7-3 with TRBJ2-2; 7 nucleotides align to TRBD2. Per the germline V gene, CDR1 is SGHTA and CDR2 is FQGTGA. J lost 1 base, V lost 10 bases, and 3 bases had no gene match. The CDR3 is 13 residues long.

The CDR3 sequence is CASSPGLRNEQFF. The CDR3 region has the DNA TGTGCCAGCAGCCCTGGACTGCGCAATGAGCAGTTCTTC. V is TRBV12-3 or TRBV12-4 and J is TRBJ2-1, with D possibly matching TRBD2 (5 bases). V shed 6 bases and J shed 6 bases, with 12 bases lying between them. This CDR3 is built from 13 residues.

V gene TRBV20-1 combines with J gene TRBJ2-7; the D is unclear. With 3 bases removed from V and 5 bases from J, the gap between germline ends came to 11 bases. The CDR3 runs to 12 residues. The germline V gene has CDR1 DFQATT and CDR2 SNEGSKA (reference sequence). The CDR3 loop is CSARSDWNEQYF. CDR3 nucleotide sequence: TGCAGTGCTAGGTCGGATTGGAACGAGCAGTACTTC.

The chain has TRBV20-1 and TRBJ2-7, with D unresolved. The V gene lost 3 bases and the J gene lost 4 bases, with 7 bases spanning the gap. The germline gives CDR1 DFQATT, CDR2 SNEGSKA (reference sequence). This CDR3 contains 11 residues. The CDR3: CSARVFYEQYF. CDR3 DNA: TGCAGTGCTAGGGTATTTTACGAGCAGTACTTC.

A few counts support this clone. This chain joins TRBV5-4 and TRBJ2-4, with D unresolved. Germline CDR1 SGHNT, CDR2 YYREEE (reference sequence). The CDR3 covers 13 residues. Trimming left V 1 base short and J 9 bases short, with 11 bases between. Here the CDR3 reads CASSLFMTSIQYF. CDR3 bases: TGTGCCAGCAGCTTGTTCATGACCAGCATTCAGTACTTC.

This clone rates as large. The V gene is TRBV27, the J gene TRBJ2-7; no firm D call. The V end lost 3 bases, the J end lost 6 bases, and 9 bases lay between the germline ends. Germline V gives CDR1 MNHEY, CDR2 SMNVEV (reference sequence). The CDR3 consists of 12 residues. The CDR3 DNA sequence: TGTGCCAGCAGTTTGATAAGAGGCGAGCAGTACTTC. It specifies CASSLIRGEQYF.

This clone is medium-sized within its sample. Other DNA sequences of this sample code for an identical CDR3. The chain couples TRBV12-3 or TRBV12-4 to TRBJ1-5; 7 bases are shared with TRBD1. V lost 5 bases to trimming and J lost 7 bases; unmatched junction nucleotides: 8. CDR3 size: 14 residues. The CDR3: CASSRQGMGQPQHF. CDR3 in DNA: TGTGCCAGCAGTCGACAGGGCATGGGGCAGCCCCAGCATTTT.

This rearrangement joins TRBV5-5 to TRBJ2-7; D might be TRBD1 (5 bases). Germline assignment: CDR1 SGHKS and CDR2 YYEKEE (reference sequence). The CDR3 contains 11 residues. Between the trimmed V and J ends, which lost 6 bases and 5 bases, there was a span of 9 bases. CDR3 nucleotide sequence: TGTGCCAGCACCCAGGGAAACGAGCAGTACTTC. It encodes CASTQGNEQYF.

This clone was counted only a few times. This chain uses TRBV12-3 or TRBV12-4 with TRBJ1-3; D unclear. This CDR3 is built from 14 residues. The germline V and J ends were trimmed by 8 bases and 4 bases, with 15 bases remaining between them. CDR3 residues: CASGKVFSGNTIYF. Written as DNA, the CDR3 is TGTGCCAGCGGGAAAGTATTCTCAGGAAACACCATATATTTT.

Regarding this clone: At one end the junction does not follow the germline gene, possibly because of a read error. The chain recombines TRBV27 with TRBJ2-7, with D uncertain. Germline V gene lookup returns CDR1 MNHEY and CDR2 SMNVEV (reference sequence). The CDR3 length is 12 residues. The CDR3 nucleotides are TGTGCCAGCAGTTTAATAAGTGGCGAGCAGTGCTTC. Translated: CASSLISGEQCF.

V and J are TRBV7-8 and TRBJ2-5, with D unresolved. V was pared by 5 bases and J by 5 bases, with 15 bases between. This CDR3 has 14 residues. The V gene's germline CDR1 is SGHVS and CDR2 FQNEAQ. CDR3 amino acids: CASSPQVAWETQYF. CDR3 in DNA: TGTGCCAGCAGCCCTCAAGTGGCTTGGGAGACCCAGTACTTC.